This T cell receptor (beta chain) was profiled in a study of blood T cells in healthy people across ages (dated by TCRdb to between 2014 and 2017). Concerning the study at large: In model experiments, roughly one uniquely barcoded TCR beta cDNA molecule per two T cells was captured by template switching. Age-related changes in TCR beta repertoire diversity were measured in the study by deep sequencing normalized with unique cDNA molecular identifiers. The donors were divided into four age groups: young (average approximately 17 years), middle-aged (approximately 41), aged (around 59) and long-lived (nearly 85). To avoid experimental bias, donors of different ages were randomly spread across the sequencing lanes. For two donors (one aged 18 to 29 and one aged 80 or older), the study analyzed two additional independent replicas of 1 million unique cDNA reads from the same blood draw.

This clonotype has just a few counts. The target of this receptor is not known. No much larger clonotype is one base removed from it; base qualities were not supplied. Overall study outcomes, separate from this receptor: Bulk unsorted PBMC profiling prevented conclusive comparison of naive and antigen-experienced compartments. As age increased, observed TCR beta diversity per million T cells dropped in a roughly linear way, and a significant reduction was already evident by age about 36. Compared with the aged group, more naive CD4+ T cells, fewer expanded clones and increased TCR diversity were shown by the long-lived group, suggesting age selection. Estimates of total diversity based on one million sequenced T cells were regarded as lower bounds and as underestimates. Because donor CMV infection status was unknown, age-related changes in expanded clonotypes were potentially confounded. Observed TCR beta diversity correlated strongly with the percentage of naive T cells measured by flow cytometry.

Systemically healthy Caucasian individuals from Russia, 35 to 50 in total and aged about 6 to 100 years, were included as donors. Each donor gave about 10 milliliters of peripheral blood, drawn into EDTA-treated Vacutainer tubes. Ficoll-Paque density-gradient centrifugation was used to isolate PBMCs, with at least 6.5 million per sample. Trizol reagent was used to extract total RNA from the PBMCs, yielding at least 6 micrograms per sample. For every donor, flow cytometry on a PBMC aliquot measured the percentage of naive CD45RAhigh/CD27high T cells. The receptor library was made with 5' RACE. Sequencing used an Illumina HiSeq 2500. A second PCR of roughly 6 to 11 cycles was run with a J-beta primer mix and a sample-barcoded 5' primer. A template-switch 5' adaptor carrying 12 random nucleotides introduced a unique molecular identifier onto each TCR beta cDNA molecule. Each sample yielded at least 3 million CDR3-containing paired-end reads. All of the RNA was converted into first-strand cDNA using the Mint cDNA synthesis kit, with a TRBC-specific oligonucleotide serving as the primer. After uracil-DNA glycosylase treatment, a first 18-cycle PCR used universal primers M1SS and BC2_uni_R on all cDNA. The paper's processing steps were these. Normalization of each sample was performed by random selection of 1 million high-quality reads, each carrying a distinct molecular identifier. Reads with shared molecular identifiers were discarded instead of being binned into consensus sequences. MiTCR, set to a Q25 quality threshold and the strictest error-elimination algorithm, was used for CDR3 identification, clonotype clustering and error correction. A nonparametric unseen species model with Euler transformation was used to estimate lower-bound total TCR beta diversity. TCRdb reprocessed the public reads (quality trimming at Q25 with fastp, clone calling with MiXCR) and kept in-frame beta chains. Entries are consolidated by CDR3 protein sequence, retaining the most common genes and DNA. TCRdb assigned the V and J calls; the authors' analysis was not used. The sample includes about 570,000 distinct CDR3 sequences, with 27% observed a single time. The ten largest clonotypes hold approximately 17% of the sample.

The CDR3 starts with the cysteine, ends with the phenylalanine, and has 16 residues. Solely the CDR3 DNA is kept, with 48 bases framed from the first base. The germline V gene (reference sequence) sets CDR1 to MNHEY and CDR2 to SMNVEV. For this chain, trimming is 7 bases at the V end and 1 base at the J end, and the number of junction bases without a gene match is 7. The V and J genes are TRBV27 and TRBJ2-4, with 10 bases aligning to TRBD2. The sequenced material came from blood. This sequence was found in a woman in her seventies in good health. The encoded CDR3 is CASTLAGGPAKNIQYF. Read as DNA, the sequence is TGTGCCAGCACCTTAGCGGGGGGCCCCGCCAAAAACATTCAGTACTTC.